One sample yielded the 12 T cell receptor beta chains listed below, sequenced in a study of CD8+ T cells in alopecia areata. Documented treatment: oral pan-JAK inhibitor, 5-10 mg twice daily. cDNA prepared by RNA extraction and subsequent reverse transcription served as the template for sequencing. Some clones are missing from TCRdb's copy, which holds only in-frame ones; the method was immunoSEQ multiplex PCR. The data show approximately 130,000 clones, roughly 57% seen once. This specimen consisted of CD4+ T cells sorted from blood, obtained at week 4, from a patient treated with tofacitinib. The receptors originated from a human donor with alopecia areata.

The chain carries TRBV11-1 and TRBJ2-5, with D hard to call. V was cut by 1 base and J by 0 bases, with 3 bases left in between. This CDR3 has 13 residues. From germline, CDR1 is SGHAT and CDR2 FQDESV (reference sequence). The CDR3 DNA follows: TGTGCCAGCAGCTTAGACCACCAAGAGACCCAGTACTTC. Protein sequence: CASSLDHQETQYF.

The CDR3 DNA is TGTGCCAGCAGCCTACAGGGGAGCTCCTACGAGCAGTACTTC. Encoded protein: CASSLQGSSYEQYF. The chain couples TRBV7-2 to TRBJ2-7; 7 bases align to TRBD1. Germline assignment: CDR1 SGHTA and CDR2 FQGNSA. The CDR3 is made up of 14 amino acids. J lost 0 bases, V lost 5 bases, and 4 bases had no gene match.

The table lists this clone with a count of one. This sequence joins TRBV30 and TRBJ1-1, with 7 bases fitting TRBD1. Germline CDR1 GTSNPN, CDR2 SVGIG (reference sequence). The CDR3 runs 15 residues. Trimming removed 2 bases from V and 1 base from J; junction bases left unmatched: 7. CDR3 amino acids: CAWSRPGQPNTEAFF. The CDR3 nucleotides are TGTGCCTGGAGTAGACCGGGACAGCCGAACACTGAAGCTTTCTTT.

This clone was detected a few times. The J gene is TRBJ1-2, the V gene TRBV9; perhaps TRBD1 as D (6 bases). This CDR3 comprises 16 residues. Trimming removed 3 bases from V and 5 bases from J, with 20 bases in between. The germline CDR1 and CDR2 sequences are SGDLS and YYNGEE. Written as DNA, the CDR3 is TGTGCCAGCAGCGGCACAGGGAAAGGGGCTGGATATGGCTACACCTTC. Encoded protein: CASSGTGKGAGYGYTF.

The chain is built from TRBV2 and TRBJ1-4; D is perhaps TRBD1 (6 bases). From germline, CDR1 is SNHLY and CDR2 FYNNEI. The germline V and J ends were trimmed by 2 bases and 10 bases, with 14 bases remaining between them. The CDR3 is 14 residues long. The CDR3 spells CASSEFQTGAKLFF. DNA of the CDR3: TGTGCCAGCAGTGAATTTCAGACAGGAGCAAAACTGTTTTTT.

This clone showed up just once. This chain connects TRBV30 to TRBJ1-2; D is unresolved. Trimming removed 2 bases from V and 3 bases from J, with 10 bases in between. The CDR3 is made up of 13 amino acids. The V gene's germline CDR1 is GTSNPN and CDR2 SVGIG (reference sequence). CDR3 sequence reads: CAWSPDTHYGYTF. DNA for the CDR3: TGTGCCTGGAGTCCTGACACTCACTATGGCTACACCTTC.

The chain has TRBV6-6 and TRBJ1-1, with TRBD1 identical over 8 bases. The germline V gene has CDR1 MNHNY and CDR2 SVGAGI (reference sequence). The CDR3 runs 13 residues. Trimming took 5 bases from V and 4 from J; bases not matched to a gene: 3. CDR3 in amino acids: CASSTTGGTEAFF. CDR3 nucleotide sequence: TGTGCCAGCAGTACCACAGGGGGCACTGAAGCTTTCTTT.

This clone was seen once. The chain couples TRBV9 to TRBJ1-1; no definite D call. Trimming removed 4 bases at V and 7 bases at J, with 14 bases between. Germline values: CDR1 SGDLS, CDR2 YYNGEE. CDR3 length: 13 amino acids. CDR3 bases: TGTGCCAGCAGCTCATCGGAGGGAGTTGAAGCTTTCTTT. This codes for CASSSSEGVEAFF.

In this sample, this clone turned up a few times. This sequence joins TRBV6-1 and TRBJ2-3; no clear D gene. V shed 1 base and J shed 2 bases, with 7 bases lying between them. Per germline, CDR1 MNHNS and CDR2 SASEGT. This CDR3 contains 14 residues. The CDR3 spells CASSEGMFTDTQYF. The CDR3 nucleotides are TGTGCCAGCAGTGAAGGCATGTTCACAGATACGCAGTATTTT.

In this sample, this clone turned up a few times. The rearrangement joins TRBV6-5 to TRBJ2-2; 8 nucleotides match TRBD2. With V trimmed by 11 bases and J by 2 bases, 1 base remained unmatched. The CDR3 runs to 12 residues. Germline V lookup: CDR1 MNHEY, CDR2 SVGAGI. CDR3 residues: CAAGGNTGELFF. CDR3 bases: TGTGCCGCGGGGGGAAACACCGGGGAGCTGTTTTTT.

V and J are TRBV28 and TRBJ2-7; D is perhaps TRBD2 (5 bases). This CDR3 is 12 amino acids long. Germline loops: CDR1 MDHEN, CDR2 SYDVKM. The V gene lost 7 bases and the J gene lost 3 bases, with 10 bases spanning the gap. As DNA, the CDR3 is TGTGCCAGCACCGCCGGGGTCTACGAGCAGTACTTC. Residues: CASTAGVYEQYF.

The chain employs TRBV4-1 and TRBJ2-7, with D tentatively TRBD2 (5 bases). The CDR3 extends over 17 amino acids. V was clipped by 2 bases and J by 0 bases, with 17 bases between them. Germline values: CDR1 MGHRA, CDR2 YSYEKL. CDR3 sequence reads: CASSQLFGLLSSYEQYF. CDR3 sequence (DNA): TGCGCCAGCAGCCAACTCTTCGGACTCCTGAGCTCCTACGAGCAGTACTTC.